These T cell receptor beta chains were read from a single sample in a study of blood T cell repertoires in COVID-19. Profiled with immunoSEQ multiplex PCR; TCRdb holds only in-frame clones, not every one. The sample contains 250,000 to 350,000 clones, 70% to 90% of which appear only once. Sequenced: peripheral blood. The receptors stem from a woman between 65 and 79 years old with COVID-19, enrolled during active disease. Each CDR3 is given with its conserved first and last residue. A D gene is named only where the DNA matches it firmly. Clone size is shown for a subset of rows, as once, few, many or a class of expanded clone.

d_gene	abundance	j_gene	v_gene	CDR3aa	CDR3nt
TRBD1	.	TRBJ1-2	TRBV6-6	CASSRGQGALYGYTF	TGTGCCAGCAGCCGCGGACAGGGAGCCCTCTATGGCTACACCTTC
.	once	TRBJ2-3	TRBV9	CASSVRGGSTDTQYF	TGTGCCAGCAGCGTACGTGGGGGGAGCACAGATACGCAGTATTTT
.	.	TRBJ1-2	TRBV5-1	CASSLVTNYGYTF	TGCGCCAGCAGCTTGGTAACTAACTATGGCTACACCTTC
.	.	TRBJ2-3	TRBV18	CASSPRGPPDTQYF	TGTGCCAGCTCCCCTAGGGGCCCCCCAGATACGCAGTATTTT
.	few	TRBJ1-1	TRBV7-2	CASSLVGDTEAFF	TGTGCCAGCAGCTTGGTAGGAGACACTGAAGCTTTCTTT
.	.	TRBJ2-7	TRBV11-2	CASSPRQGHNEQYF	TGTGCCAGCAGCCCAAGGCAGGGTCATAACGAGCAGTACTTC
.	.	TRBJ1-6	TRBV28	CATLTGGLNSPLHF	TGTGCCACCCTAACGGGGGGCCTTAATTCACCCCTCCACTTT
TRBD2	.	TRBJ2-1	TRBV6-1	CASSVPTSGGAYNEQFF	TGTGCCAGCAGTGTGCCGACTAGCGGGGGGGCCTACAATGAGCAGTTCTTC
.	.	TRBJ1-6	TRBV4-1	CASSQTGQKNSPLHF	TGCGCCAGCAGCCAAACCGGACAGAAAAATTCACCCCTCCACTTT
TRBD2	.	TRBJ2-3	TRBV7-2	CASSLSDRGGKRDTQYF	TGTGCCAGCAGCTTATCTGACCGGGGGGGAAAACGGGATACGCAGTATTTT
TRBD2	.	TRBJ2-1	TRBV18	CASSPKDPLAGGYNEQFF	TGTGCCAGCTCACCCAAAGATCCGTTAGCGGGGGGATACAATGAGCAGTTCTTC
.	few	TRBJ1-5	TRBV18	CASSPGQGNQPQHF	TGTGCCAGCTCACCAGGGCAGGGGAATCAGCCCCAGCATTTT
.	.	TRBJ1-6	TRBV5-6	CASSLARRDRDSRPLHF	TGTGCCAGCAGCTTGGCACGGAGGGACCGGGACTCACGACCCCTCCACTTT
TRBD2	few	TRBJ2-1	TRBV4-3	CASSQARGGGRVSYNEQFF	TGCGCCAGCAGCCAAGCTCGGGGGGGAGGCCGGGTTTCCTACAATGAGCAGTTCTTC
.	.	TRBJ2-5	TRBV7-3	CASGKGRQETQYF	TGTGCCAGCGGGAAGGGGCGCCAAGAGACCCAGTACTTC
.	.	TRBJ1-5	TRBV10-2	CASRDSSIHQPQHF	TGCGCCAGCAGGGACAGTTCCATACATCAGCCCCAGCATTTT
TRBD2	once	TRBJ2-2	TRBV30	CASRVAGGLNTGELFF	TGTGCCTCAAGGGTAGCGGGGGGCTTGAACACCGGGGAGCTGTTTTTT
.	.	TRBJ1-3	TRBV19	CASRELYGNTIYF	TGTGCCAGTAGGGAGTTATATGGAAACACCATATATTTT
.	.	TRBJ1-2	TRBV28	CASSPRQTYGYTF	TGTGCCAGCAGTCCGAGACAAACCTATGGCTACACCTTC
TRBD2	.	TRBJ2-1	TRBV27	CASSFGTSGGGEQFF	TGTGCCAGCAGTTTCGGGACTAGCGGGGGAGGTGAGCAGTTCTTC
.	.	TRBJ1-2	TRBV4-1	CASSPGTLAMGLNYGYTF	TGCGCCAGCAGCCCCGGGACACTCGCCATGGGCCTAAACTATGGCTACACCTTC
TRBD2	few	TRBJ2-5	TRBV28	CASSLIGLAGEPKETQYF	TGTGCCAGCAGTTTAATCGGACTAGCGGGGGAGCCAAAAGAGACCCAGTACTTC
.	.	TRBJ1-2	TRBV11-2	CASSLDRFGGGYTF	TGTGCCAGCAGCTTAGACAGGTTTGGCGGGGGCTACACCTTC
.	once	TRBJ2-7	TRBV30	CAWSRGEFSYEQYF	TGTGCCTGGAGCCGTGGGGAGTTTTCCTACGAGCAGTACTTC
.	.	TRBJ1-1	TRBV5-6	CASSLRQTLLTEAFF	TGTGCCAGCAGCCTGAGGCAGACGCTTCTCACTGAAGCTTTCTTT
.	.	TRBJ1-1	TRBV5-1	CASSLAAGDMNTEAFF	TGCGCCAGCAGCTTGGCTGCGGGTGACATGAACACTGAAGCTTTCTTT
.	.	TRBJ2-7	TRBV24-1	CATSEADEQYF	TGTGCCACCAGTGAGGCAGACGAGCAGTACTTC
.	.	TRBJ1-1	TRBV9	CASSGEEREAFF	TGTGCCAGCAGCGGGGAAGAGCGGGAAGCTTTCTTT
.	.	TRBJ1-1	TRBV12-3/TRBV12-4	CASSLGTKAFF	TGTGCCAGCAGTTTAGGGACTAAAGCTTTCTTT
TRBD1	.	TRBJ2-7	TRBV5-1	CASSSASGQGAREQYF	TGCGCCAGCAGCTCCGCCTCAGGACAGGGGGCGCGAGAGCAGTACTTC
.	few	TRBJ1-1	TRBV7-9	CASTPDTQNTEAFF	TGTGCCAGCACCCCGGACACTCAAAACACTGAAGCTTTCTTT
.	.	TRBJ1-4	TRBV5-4	CASSSSSTNEKLFF	TGTGCCAGCAGCTCTAGTTCAACTAATGAAAAACTGTTTTTT
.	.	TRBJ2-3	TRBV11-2	CASSLGVGAMASDTQYF	TGTGCCAGCAGCTTAGGGGTGGGGGCCATGGCGTCAGATACGCAGTATTTT
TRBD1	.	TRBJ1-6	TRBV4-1	CASRPPGQGNPLHF	TGCGCCAGCCGCCCCCCGGGACAGGGGAACCCCCTCCACTTT
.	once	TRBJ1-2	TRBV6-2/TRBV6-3	CASSYVWPQPNYGYTF	TGTGCCAGCAGTTACGTCTGGCCCCAACCTAACTATGGCTACACCTTC
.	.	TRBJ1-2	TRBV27	CASSLSGQGKGYGYTF	TGTGCCAGCAGTTTATCGGGGCAGGGAAAGGGCTATGGCTACACCTTC
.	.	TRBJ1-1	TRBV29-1	CSVEDEATMGAFF	TGCAGCGTTGAGGATGAGGCCACCATGGGAGCTTTCTTT
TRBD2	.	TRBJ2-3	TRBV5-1	CASSILSGGVTDTQYF	TGCGCCAGCAGCATACTGAGCGGGGGAGTTACAGATACGCAGTATTTT
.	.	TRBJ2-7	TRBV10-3	CAISSGDFYEQYF	TGTGCCATCTCATCCGGAGACTTCTACGAGCAGTACTTC
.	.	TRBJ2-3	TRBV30	CAWSVLATDTQYF	TGTGCCTGGAGTGTATTAGCGACAGATACGCAGTATTTT
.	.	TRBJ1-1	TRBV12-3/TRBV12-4	CASSISLNTEAFF	TGTGCCAGCAGTATCAGTTTAAACACTGAAGCTTTCTTT
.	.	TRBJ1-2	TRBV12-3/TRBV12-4	CASSRAGYGYTF	TGTGCCAGCAGCCGGGCGGGCTATGGCTACACCTTC
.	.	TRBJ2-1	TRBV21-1	CASSTTSGSYNEQFF	TGTGCCAGCAGCACCACTAGCGGCTCCTACAATGAGCAGTTCTTC
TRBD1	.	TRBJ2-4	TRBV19	CASIRTGGLAKNIQYF	TGTGCCAGTATTCGTACAGGGGGACTAGCCAAAAACATTCAGTACTTC
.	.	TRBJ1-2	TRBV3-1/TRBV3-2	CASSQDQGYTF	TGTGCCAGCAGCCAAGATCAGGGCTACACCTTC
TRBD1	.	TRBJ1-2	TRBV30	CAWSIPRDRGHTF	TGTGCCTGGAGTATCCCCCGAGACAGGGGACACACCTTC
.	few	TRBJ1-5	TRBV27	CASSLGPGNQPQHF	TGTGCCAGTTCCTTGGGCCCAGGCAATCAGCCCCAGCATTTT
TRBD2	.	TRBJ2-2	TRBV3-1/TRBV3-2	CASSRTAGDTGELFF	TGTGCCAGCAGCCGGACAGCGGGGGATACCGGGGAGCTGTTTTTT
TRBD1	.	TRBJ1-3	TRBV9	CASSRGGTGFVTGNTIYF	TGTGCCAGCAGCAGAGGAGGGACAGGCTTCGTCACTGGAAACACCATATATTTT
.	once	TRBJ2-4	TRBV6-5	CASDEGLAKNIQYF	TGTGCCAGCGACGAGGGTCTAGCCAAAAACATTCAGTACTTC
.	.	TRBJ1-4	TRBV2	CASSEALPGEKLFF	TGTGCCAGCAGTGAAGCGCTTCCGGGTGAAAAACTGTTTTTT